The source of this TCR beta chain is a study of cytomegalovirus exposure and HLA in healthy donors. 60 Vbeta and 13 Jbeta primers were used in PCR. Sequenced by immunoSEQ multiplex PCR; TCRdb stores in-frame clones only, minus some. Seen here are some 150,000 clones, about 79% observed once, and the top ten hold 0.6% to 0.9%. The CDR3 runs 18 residues. In germline, CDR1 is MNHEY, CDR2 SMNVEV (reference sequence). V was trimmed by 6 bases and J by 0 bases, leaving 18 bases between them. Study-level results: Analysis performed later showed TCR beta chains linked to HLA being more clonally expanded than equally common others.

Turning to this clone: Antigen specificity is unknown.

The sequenced sample was PBMCs. The chain has TRBV27 and TRBJ1-6, with D possibly being TRBD1 (5 bases). The clonotype comes from a female donor in good health and CMV-seronegative. Written as DNA, the CDR3 is TGTGCCAGCAGACTTGCGGGACCCTCGGGCTCCTATAATTCACCCCTCCACTTT. This gives the protein CASRLAGPSGSYNSPLHF.